Below, 8 T cell receptor beta chains from the same sample are listed, as sequenced in a study of cytomegalovirus exposure and HLA in healthy donors. PCR amplification relied on 60 Vbeta primers (plus 13 Jbeta primers). Repertoires were generated with immunoSEQ multiplex PCR, while TCRdb's copy carries only in-frame clones and drops some. The table includes about 130,000 clones, 65% to 85% detected once. The material sequenced was PBMCs. The receptors shown here come from a boy between 10 and 17 years old in good health and CMV-seronegative.

This clone showed up just once. The V gene is TRBV5-4, the J gene TRBJ2-1; D might be TRBD1 (6 bases). Trimming took off 4 bases at V and 14 bases at J, with 16 bases between the two ends. The germline V gene encodes CDR1 SGHNT and CDR2 YYREEE (reference sequence). The length of the CDR3 is 12 residues. The CDR3 loop reads CASSRGGEPKFF. DNA of the CDR3: TGTGCCAGCAGCCGAGGGGGTGAGCCGAAGTTCTTC.

The chain carries TRBV29-1 and TRBJ1-3, with 8 bases matching TRBD1. J lost 0 bases, V lost 6 bases, and 4 bases had no gene match. The CDR3 length is 14 residues. Germline values: CDR1 SQVTM, CDR2 ANQGSEA. The CDR3 loop is CSVVTGDSGNTIYF. In DNA form, the CDR3 reads TGCAGCGTCGTGACAGGGGACTCTGGAAACACCATATATTTT.

This sequence joins TRBV11-2 and TRBJ1-3; no clear D gene. The germline V gene has CDR1 SGHAT and CDR2 FQNNGV. The CDR3 length is 15 residues. V was shortened by 1 base and J by 0 bases, with 7 bases between the two germline ends. The CDR3 reads CASSLAGVSGNTIYF. DNA for the CDR3: TGTGCCAGCAGCTTAGCCGGGGTCTCTGGAAACACCATATATTTT.

The CDR3 protein is CASSQALRNEQFF. As DNA, the CDR3 is TGCGCCAGCAGCCAAGCACTACGCAATGAGCAGTTCTTC. The rearrangement joins TRBV4-1 to TRBJ2-1, with no clear D. Trimming stripped 1 base from V and 6 bases from J, with 7 bases between. Per germline, CDR1 MGHRA and CDR2 YSYEKL. CDR3 length: 13 residues.

The chain couples TRBV2 to TRBJ2-4; tentatively, D is TRBD2 (5 bases). Germline lookup yields CDR1 SNHLY and CDR2 FYNNEI. The CDR3 runs 12 residues. The CDR3 region has the DNA TGTGCTTTGAGGGTAGAATCGAACATTCAGTACTTC. Amino acids: CALRVESNIQYF.

The chain carries TRBV6-6 and TRBJ1-5; no clear D gene. The CDR3 is made up of 14 amino acids. Trimming removed 5 bases from V and 5 bases from J, with 13 bases in between. CDR1 MNHNY and CDR2 SVGAGI come from the germline V gene (reference sequence). CDR3 in amino acids: CASSPVGSDQPQHF. DNA of the CDR3: TGTGCCAGCAGTCCCGTGGGGAGTGATCAGCCCCAGCATTTT.

The J gene is TRBJ2-3, the V gene TRBV29-1, with 13 positions matching TRBD2. The germline V gene has CDR1 SQVTM and CDR2 ANQGSEA. The CDR3 contains 16 residues. V was clipped by 6 bases and J by 3 bases; unmatched bases: 9. As DNA, the CDR3 is TGCAGCGTCGTTGTATCGACTAGCGGGAGGACAGATACGCAGTATTTT. Amino acids: CSVVVSTSGRTDTQYF.

This clone has more than one count but fewer than ten. The genes are TRBV18 and TRBJ1-1, with a weak D call TRBD1 (5 bases). Germline values: CDR1 KGHSH, CDR2 LQKENI. With 3 bases removed from V and 6 bases from J, the gap between germline ends came to 14 bases. This CDR3 comprises 14 residues. The CDR3 DNA follows: TGTGCCAGCTCACCGACCCAGGGTATAGCTGAAGCTTTCTTT. Translating gives CASSPTQGIAEAFF.